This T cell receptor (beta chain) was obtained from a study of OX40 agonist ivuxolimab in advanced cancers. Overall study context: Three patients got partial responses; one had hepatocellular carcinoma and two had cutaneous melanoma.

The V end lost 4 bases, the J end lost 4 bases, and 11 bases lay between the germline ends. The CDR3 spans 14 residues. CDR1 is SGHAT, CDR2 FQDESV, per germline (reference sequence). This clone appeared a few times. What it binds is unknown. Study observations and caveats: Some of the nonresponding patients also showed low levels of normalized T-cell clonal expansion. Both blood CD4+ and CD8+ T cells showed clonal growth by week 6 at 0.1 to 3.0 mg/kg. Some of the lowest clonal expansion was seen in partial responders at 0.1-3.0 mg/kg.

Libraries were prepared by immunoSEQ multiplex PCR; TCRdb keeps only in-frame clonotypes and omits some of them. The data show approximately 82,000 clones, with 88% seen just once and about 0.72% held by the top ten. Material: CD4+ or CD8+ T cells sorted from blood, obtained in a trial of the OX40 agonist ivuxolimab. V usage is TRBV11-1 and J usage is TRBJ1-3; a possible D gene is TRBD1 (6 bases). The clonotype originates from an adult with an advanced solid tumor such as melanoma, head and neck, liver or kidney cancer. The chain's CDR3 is CASSSRGQGNTIYF. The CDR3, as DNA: TGTGCCAGCAGCTCCCGGGGGCAAGGAAACACCATATATTTT.